The rows below give T cell receptor beta chains drawn from one sample of a study of metastatic and nonmetastatic thyroid tumors. TCRdb re-called the PCR reads through MiXCR. The sample comprises roughly 44,000 clones, roughly a quarter of which are singletons, and approximately 15% rests with the top ten. Sample: tumor tissue. The receptors were gathered from a female donor with papillary thyroid cancer or a benign thyroid nodule (not recorded which). Some clones in this sample may be carry-over from other donors' samples. Each CDR3 is given with its conserved first and last residue. Fields, in order: clone size, J gene, V gene, D gene, CDR3 protein, CDR3 DNA. D genes are given only for firm matches. Size is omitted from some rows. Given values are once, few, many or a class for expanded clones.

many TRBJ1-1 TRBV12-3/TRBV12-4 NA CASSFGRMNTEAFF TGTGCCAGCAGTTTCGGGCGGATGAACACTGAAGCTTTCTTT
many TRBJ1-1 TRBV19 NA CASSMWQGNEAFF TGTGCCAGTAGTATGTGGCAGGGGAATGAAGCTTTCTTT
NA TRBJ2-5 TRBV20-1 NA CSARSGEDTSETQYF TGCAGTGCTAGATCGGGTGAGGACACATCCGAGACCCAGTACTTC
few TRBJ2-2 TRBV6-4 NA CASSSGDTGELFF TGTGCCAGCAGTTCAGGTGACACCGGGGAGCTGTTTTTT
many TRBJ1-4 TRBV12-3/TRBV12-4 TRBD1 CASSLGQGSTNEKLFF TGTGCCAGCAGTTTGGGACAGGGATCGACTAATGAAAAACTGTTTTTT
NA TRBJ1-1 TRBV12-3/TRBV12-4 NA CASSFQVNTEAFF TGTGCCAGCAGTTTCCAGGTGAACACTGAAGCTTTCTTT
NA TRBJ2-3 TRBV30 TRBD2 CAWSLRTSGRSADTQYF TGTGCCTGGAGCCTCCGGACTAGCGGGAGGTCCGCAGATACGCAGTATTTT
many TRBJ2-2 TRBV12-3/TRBV12-4 TRBD1 CASSLWTGVLNTGELFF TGTGCCAGCAGTTTGTGGACAGGGGTGTTGAACACCGGGGAGCTGTTTTTT
many TRBJ2-2 TRBV5-6 NA CASSLPIGGELFF TGTGCCAGCAGCTTGCCAATTGGGGGGGAGCTGTTTTTT
many TRBJ1-5 TRBV5-6 NA CASSFRGNNQPQHF TGTGCCAGCAGCTTCAGGGGTAACAATCAGCCCCAGCATTTT
many TRBJ2-7 TRBV30 NA CAWSQGLIYEQYF TGTGCCTGGAGTCAGGGGCTAATTTACGAGCAGTACTTC
medium-sized TRBJ2-1 TRBV4-3 NA CASSQVGRPYVEQFF TGCGCCAGCAGCCAAGTAGGCCGTCCGTACGTTGAGCAGTTCTTC
few TRBJ2-3 TRBV12-3/TRBV12-4 TRBD1 CASSPGTGRGDTQYF TGTGCCAGCAGTCCCGGGACAGGGCGTGGAGATACGCAGTATTTT
NA TRBJ1-2 TRBV20-1 NA CSASLLNQGPNLYGYTF TGCAGTGCTAGTCTTCTTAATCAGGGTCCCAATCTCTATGGCTACACCTTC
many TRBJ1-5 TRBV6-5 TRBD1 CASSYAIPTGKSNQPQHF TGTGCCAGCAGTTACGCTATTCCGACAGGGAAGAGCAATCAGCCCCAGCATTTT
many TRBJ1-2 TRBV29-1 NA CSVGNGYYGYTF TGCAGCGTTGGGAACGGCTACTATGGCTACACCTTC
many TRBJ1-1 TRBV30 NA CAWNQRGFTEAFF TGTGCCTGGAACCAAAGGGGTTTCACTGAAGCTTTCTTT
many TRBJ1-2 TRBV9 NA CASSVAAGSYGYTF TGTGCCAGCAGCGTAGCGGCAGGGAGCTATGGCTACACCTTC
few TRBJ2-1 TRBV20-1 NA CSANRDLSVNEQFF TGCAGTGCTAACCGGGACTTGAGTGTAAATGAGCAGTTCTTC
NA TRBJ2-7 TRBV28 TRBD2 CASGGWDGGYYEQYF TGTGCCAGCGGAGGTTGGGACGGGGGGTACTACGAGCAGTACTTC
few TRBJ2-1 TRBV6-2/TRBV6-3 TRBD2 CASSSRTSGRINEQFF TGTGCCAGCAGTTCCCGGACTAGCGGGAGAATCAATGAGCAGTTCTTC
NA TRBJ2-4 TRBV28 TRBD1 CATGEFDIQYF TGTGCTACAGGGGAGTTTGACATTCAGTACTTC
many TRBJ1-2 TRBV6-1 TRBD1 CASDLTDRSNGYTF TGTGCCAGCGACCTTACGGACAGGTCTAATGGCTACACCTTC
NA TRBJ2-3 TRBV6-1 NA CASSAQSGADTQYF TGTGCCAGCAGTGCCCAATCCGGAGCAGATACGCAGTATTTT
NA TRBJ1-1 TRBV19 TRBD1 CASKPGQHTEAFF TGTGCCTCAAAGCCGGGACAGCACACTGAAGCTTTCTTT
many TRBJ1-1 TRBV3-1 NA CASSRTTGSTEAFF TGTGCCAGCAGCCGGACGACAGGATCCACTGAAGCTTTCTTT
many TRBJ2-3 TRBV15 TRBD2 CATSPGTSGTDTQYF TGTGCCACCAGCCCCGGGACTAGCGGGACAGATACGCAGTATTTT
NA TRBJ2-7 TRBV20-1 TRBD2 CSARAVAGGDYEQYF TGCAGTGCTAGAGCTGTGGCGGGAGGGGACTACGAGCAGTACTTC
NA TRBJ1-3 TRBV4-2 TRBD1 CASSQEMGQGLGNTIYF TGTGCCAGCAGCCAAGAAATGGGACAGGGTCTTGGAAACACCATATATTTT
few TRBJ2-7 TRBV6-5 NA CASSYPGASAEQYF TGTGCCAGCAGTTACCCCGGGGCTAGTGCCGAGCAGTACTTC
few TRBJ2-7 TRBV12-3/TRBV12-4 TRBD2 CASSLSGRADEQYF TGTGCCAGCAGTCTCAGCGGGAGGGCGGACGAGCAGTACTTC
many TRBJ1-2 TRBV10-3 NA CAISGGGANYGYTF TGTGCCATCAGTGGCGGGGGGGCTAACTATGGCTACACCTTC
many TRBJ2-6 TRBV7-3 TRBD1 CASSATTGSGANVLTF TGTGCCAGCAGCGCAACGACAGGGTCTGGGGCCAACGTCCTGACTTTC
few TRBJ2-7 TRBV28 TRBD2 CASGTSGFNDEQYF TGTGCCAGCGGAACTAGCGGGTTTAACGACGAGCAGTACTTC
few TRBJ2-6 TRBV6-2/TRBV6-3 NA CASRDYSGANVLTF TGTGCCAGCAGGGACTACTCTGGGGCCAACGTCCTGACTTTC